A single TCR beta chain is shown here with its context. What it recognizes is unknown. The sample is drawn from a study of CD8+CD57+ T cells in acquired aplastic anemia. Genomic DNA acted as the template from which TCR beta VDJ combination and CDR3 sequence profiling were carried out. MiXCR, run by TCRdb on the reads, gives a single entry per CDR3 protein. The sample consists of 400,000 to 500,000 distinct CDR3 sequences, around 68% of them appearing once. The CDR3 is 17 amino acids. The J segment lost 4 bases and the V segment lost 7 bases, leaving 12 bases of the junction unmatched. Broader study findings: Overlapping CD8+ CDR3 repertoires of patients and controls contained some 27 shared sequences.

This chain connects TRBV12-3 or TRBV12-4 to TRBJ1-6, with 8 bases identical to TRBD1. Material for sequencing was sorted CD4+, CD8+, or CD8+CD57+ T cells (not recorded which) from PBMCs. The receptor's source is a human donor in good health, serving as a control. CDR3 bases: TGTGCCAGCACTCAGCTACGGGACAGGACGTATAATTCACCCCTCCACTTT. Its protein is CASTQLRDRTYNSPLHF.